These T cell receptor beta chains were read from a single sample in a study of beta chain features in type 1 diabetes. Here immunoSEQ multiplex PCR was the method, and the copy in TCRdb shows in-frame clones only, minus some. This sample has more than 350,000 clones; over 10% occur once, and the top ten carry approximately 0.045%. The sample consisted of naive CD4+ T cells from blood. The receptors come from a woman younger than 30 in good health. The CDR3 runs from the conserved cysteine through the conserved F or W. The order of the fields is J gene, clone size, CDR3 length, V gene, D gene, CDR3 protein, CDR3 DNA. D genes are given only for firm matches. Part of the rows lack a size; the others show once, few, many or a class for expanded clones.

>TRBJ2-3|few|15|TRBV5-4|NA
CASSLGGRPTDTQYF
TGTGCCAGCAGCTTGGGAGGGCGCCCCACAGATACGCAGTATTTT
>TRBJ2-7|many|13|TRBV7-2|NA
CASSRGRTYEQYF
TGTGCCAGCAGCAGGGGACGGACCTACGAGCAGTACTTC
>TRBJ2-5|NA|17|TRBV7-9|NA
CASSLERALQGGGTQYF
TGTGCCAGCAGCTTAGAACGGGCTTTGCAGGGAGGAGGGACCCAGTACTTC
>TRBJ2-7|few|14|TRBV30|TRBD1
CAGSREQGAYEQYF
TGTGCCGGGAGTAGAGAGCAGGGGGCCTACGAGCAGTACTTC
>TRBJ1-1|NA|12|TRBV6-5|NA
CASSYHSGEAFF
TGTGCCAGCAGTTATCATTCCGGCGAGGCTTTCTTT
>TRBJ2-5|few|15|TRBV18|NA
CASSPLGKTDQTQYF
TGTGCCAGCTCACCTCTAGGTAAAACGGACCAGACCCAGTACTTC
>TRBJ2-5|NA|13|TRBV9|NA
CASNRGRQETQYF
TGTGCCAGCAATAGAGGCCGTCAAGAGACCCAGTACTTC
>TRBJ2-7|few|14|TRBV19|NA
CASSMRSSSYEQYF
TGTGCCAGTAGTATGAGGTCTAGCTCCTACGAGCAGTACTTC
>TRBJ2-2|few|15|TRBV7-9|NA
CASSSLTASTGELFF
TGTGCCAGCAGCTCGTTGACAGCCTCCACCGGGGAGCTGTTTTTT
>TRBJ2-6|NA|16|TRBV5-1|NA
CASSSDTVSGANVLTF
TGCGCCAGCAGCTCCGATACAGTCTCTGGGGCCAACGTCCTGACTTTC
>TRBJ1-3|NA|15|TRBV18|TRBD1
CAMRDSKASGNTIYF
TGTGCCATGCGGGACAGTAAAGCTTCTGGAAACACCATATATTTT
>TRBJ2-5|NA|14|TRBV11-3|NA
CASSTARISETQYF
TGTGCCAGCAGCACTGCACGGATCTCAGAGACCCAGTACTTC
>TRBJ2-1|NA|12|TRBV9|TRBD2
CASTSGRSEQFF
TGTGCCAGCACTAGCGGGAGGTCCGAGCAGTTCTTC
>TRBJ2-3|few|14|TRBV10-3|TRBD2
CASSSGRSTDTQYF
TGTGCCTCATCTAGCGGGAGAAGCACAGATACGCAGTATTTT
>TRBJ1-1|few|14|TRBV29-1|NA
CSVEDARGFTEAFF
TGCAGCGTTGAAGATGCCCGGGGGTTCACTGAAGCTTTCTTT
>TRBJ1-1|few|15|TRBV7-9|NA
CASKPRGPLNTEAFF
TGTGCCAGTAAACCACGGGGACCGCTGAACACTGAAGCTTTCTTT
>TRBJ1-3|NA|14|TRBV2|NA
CASRELRGGNTIYF
TGTGCCAGCAGGGAACTGCGGGGAGGAAACACCATATATTTT
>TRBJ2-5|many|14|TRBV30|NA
CAWSKWGVGETQYF
TGTGCCTGGAGTAAGTGGGGAGTTGGAGAGACCCAGTACTTC
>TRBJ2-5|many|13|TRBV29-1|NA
CSVEIGQIETQYF
TGCAGCGTTGAGATCGGACAGATCGAGACCCAGTACTTC
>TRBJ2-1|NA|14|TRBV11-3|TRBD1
CASSHRGQGHEQFF
TGTGCCAGCAGCCACCGGGGACAGGGCCATGAGCAGTTCTTC
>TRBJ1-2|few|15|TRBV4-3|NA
CASSQDARDRYGYTF
TGCGCCAGCAGCCAAGATGCGAGGGATCGCTATGGCTACACCTTC
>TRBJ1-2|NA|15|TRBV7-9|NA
CASSPNQGGGDGYTF
TGTGCCAGCAGCCCCAACCAGGGCGGGGGAGATGGCTACACCTTC
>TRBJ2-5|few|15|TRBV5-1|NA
CASRRRTGIQETQYF
TGCGCCAGCAGGAGAAGAACAGGGATCCAAGAGACCCAGTACTTC
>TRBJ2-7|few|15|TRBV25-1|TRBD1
CASSARQGSPVEQYF
TGTGCCAGCAGTGCCAGACAGGGCAGTCCTGTCGAGCAGTACTTC
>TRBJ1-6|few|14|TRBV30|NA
CAWSVFRGNSPLHF
TGTGCCTGGAGTGTATTTAGGGGGAATTCACCCCTCCACTTT
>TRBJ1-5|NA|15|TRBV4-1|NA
CASSLETGRNQPQHF
TGCGCCAGCAGCCTAGAGACAGGACGCAATCAGCCCCAGCATTTT
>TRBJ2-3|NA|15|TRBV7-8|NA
CASHRGRADGDTQYF
TGTGCCAGCCATAGGGGGAGGGCCGATGGAGATACGCAGTATTTT
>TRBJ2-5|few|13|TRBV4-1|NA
CASSQVVLETQYF
TGCGCCAGCAGCCAAGTAGTGTTGGAGACCCAGTACTTC
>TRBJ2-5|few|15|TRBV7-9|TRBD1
CASRLGQGVVETQYF
TGTGCCAGCAGGTTGGGACAGGGGGTTGTGGAGACCCAGTACTTC
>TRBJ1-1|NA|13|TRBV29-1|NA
CSVVKGTRTEAFF
TGCAGCGTTGTAAAGGGAACGAGAACGGAAGCTTTCTTT
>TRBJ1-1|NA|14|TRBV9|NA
CASSVAGSRTEAFF
TGTGCCAGCAGCGTAGCAGGGAGTAGGACTGAAGCTTTCTTT
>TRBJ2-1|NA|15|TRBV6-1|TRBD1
CASSAPTGVGGEQFF
TGTGCCAGCAGTGCACCGACAGGGGTGGGCGGTGAGCAGTTCTTC
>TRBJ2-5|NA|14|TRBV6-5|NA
CASSYSRGGETQYF
TGTGCCAGCAGTTACTCCAGGGGCGGTGAGACCCAGTACTTC
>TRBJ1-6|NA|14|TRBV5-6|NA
CASSLPGNNSPLHF
TGTGCCAGCAGCTTGCCCGGGAATAATTCACCCCTCCACTTT
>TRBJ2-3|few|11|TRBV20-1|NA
CSPLGPDSQYF
TGCAGCCCCTTGGGTCCGGATTCACAGTATTTT
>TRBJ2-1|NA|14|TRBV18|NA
CASSPQGKYNEQFF
TGTGCCAGCTCACCACAGGGGAAGTACAATGAGCAGTTCTTC
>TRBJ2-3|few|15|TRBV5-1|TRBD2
CASSLPSGATDTQYF
TGCGCCAGCAGCTTACCTAGCGGGGCCACAGATACGCAGTATTTT
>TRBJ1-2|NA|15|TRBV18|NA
CASSTTPPGRYGYTF
TGTGCCAGCTCAACAACCCCGCCAGGGCGCTATGGCTACACCTTC
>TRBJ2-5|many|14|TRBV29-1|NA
CSVRPGGIQETQYF
TGCAGCGTCCGACCCGGAGGAATCCAAGAGACCCAGTACTTC
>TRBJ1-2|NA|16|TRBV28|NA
CASSSAGVDGENGYTF
TGTGCCAGCAGTTCCGCAGGGGTTGACGGGGAAAATGGCTACACCTTC
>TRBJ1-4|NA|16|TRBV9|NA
CASSVDPRAPNEKLFF
TGTGCCAGCAGCGTAGACCCCAGGGCACCTAATGAAAAACTGTTTTTT
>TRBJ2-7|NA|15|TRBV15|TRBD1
CATSRGDRSTYEQYF
TGTGCCACCAGCAGAGGGGACAGGTCGACCTACGAGCAGTACTTC
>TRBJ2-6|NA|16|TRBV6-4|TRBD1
CASSRTGGSGANVLTF
TGTGCCAGCTCAAGGACAGGGGGCTCTGGGGCCAACGTCCTGACTTTC
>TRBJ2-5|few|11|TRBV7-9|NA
CASSSSETQYF
TGTGCCAGCAGCTCCTCCGAGACCCAGTACTTC
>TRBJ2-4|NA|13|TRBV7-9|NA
CASNRGRENIQYF
TGTGCCAGCAACCGGGGGCGAGAAAACATTCAGTACTTC
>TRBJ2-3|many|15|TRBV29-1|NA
CSVDDSATHTNTQYF
TGCAGCGTGGACGACAGTGCGACACACACAAATACGCAGTATTTT
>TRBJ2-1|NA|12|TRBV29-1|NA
CSVGVGYGEQFF
TGCAGCGTTGGGGTAGGATATGGTGAGCAGTTCTTC
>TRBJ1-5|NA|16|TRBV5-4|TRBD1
CASSSTGTGTNQPQHF
TGTGCCAGCAGCTCCACCGGGACAGGGACAAATCAGCCCCAGCATTTT
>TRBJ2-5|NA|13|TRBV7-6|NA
CASSLRPRETQYF
TGTGCCAGCAGCTTACGCCCGAGAGAGACCCAGTACTTC
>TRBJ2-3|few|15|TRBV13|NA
CASSLELGTTDTQYF
TGTGCCAGCAGCTTAGAGTTAGGGACCACAGATACGCAGTATTTT
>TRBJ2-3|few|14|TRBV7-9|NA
CASTSSAAGDTQYF
TGTGCCAGCACCAGCTCCGCAGCTGGAGATACGCAGTATTTT